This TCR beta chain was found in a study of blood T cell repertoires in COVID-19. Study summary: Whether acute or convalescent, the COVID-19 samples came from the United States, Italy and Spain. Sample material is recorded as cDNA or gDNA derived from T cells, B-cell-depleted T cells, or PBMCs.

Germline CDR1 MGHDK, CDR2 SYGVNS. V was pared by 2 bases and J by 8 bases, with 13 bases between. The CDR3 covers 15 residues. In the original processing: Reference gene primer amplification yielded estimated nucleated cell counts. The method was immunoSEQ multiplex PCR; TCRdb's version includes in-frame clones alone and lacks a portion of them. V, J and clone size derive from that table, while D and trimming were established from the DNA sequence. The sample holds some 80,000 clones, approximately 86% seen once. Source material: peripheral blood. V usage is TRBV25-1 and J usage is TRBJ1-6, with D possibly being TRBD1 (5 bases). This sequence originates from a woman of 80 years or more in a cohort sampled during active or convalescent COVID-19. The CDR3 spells CASSEGWGRDSPLHF. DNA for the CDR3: TGTGCCAGCAGTGAAGGATGGGGGAGGGATTCACCCCTCCACTTT. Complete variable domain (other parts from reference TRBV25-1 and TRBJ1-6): EADIYQTPRYLVIGTGKKITLECSQTMGHDKMYWYQQDPGMELHLIHYSYGVNSTEKGDLSSESTVSRIRTEHFPLTLESARPSHTSQYLCASSEGWGRDSPLHFGNGTRLTVT.